Given below is one T cell receptor beta chain in context. This entry comes from a study of follicular helper T cells after annual influenza vaccination. Time point specified: 2015-2016 season, 7 days after influenza vaccination. Community-dwelling subjects without influenza vaccination in the prior 6 months were enrolled. Clones were read by immunoSEQ multiplex PCR, and TCRdb kept only the in-frame ones, dropping some. This sample yields 8,000 to 13,000 clones, of which around four fifths are seen a single time; 0.3% to 0.5% belongs to the top ten. The CDR3 is 15 residues long. Germline V gene sequence: CDR1 SEHNR, CDR2 FQNEAQ (reference sequence). Trimming removed 4 bases at V and 1 base at J, with 13 bases between.

J is TRBJ1-1 and V is TRBV7-9, with TRBD1 as a possible D gene (6 bases). The sample was CXCR5- memory CD4+ T cells sorted from blood, taken 7 days after influenza vaccination. The TCR sequence derives from an adult who received the influenza vaccine. CDR3 loop: CASSSAGTTNTEAFF. The DNA for the CDR3 is TGTGCCAGCAGCTCCGCCGGGACAACGAACACTGAAGCTTTCTTT.